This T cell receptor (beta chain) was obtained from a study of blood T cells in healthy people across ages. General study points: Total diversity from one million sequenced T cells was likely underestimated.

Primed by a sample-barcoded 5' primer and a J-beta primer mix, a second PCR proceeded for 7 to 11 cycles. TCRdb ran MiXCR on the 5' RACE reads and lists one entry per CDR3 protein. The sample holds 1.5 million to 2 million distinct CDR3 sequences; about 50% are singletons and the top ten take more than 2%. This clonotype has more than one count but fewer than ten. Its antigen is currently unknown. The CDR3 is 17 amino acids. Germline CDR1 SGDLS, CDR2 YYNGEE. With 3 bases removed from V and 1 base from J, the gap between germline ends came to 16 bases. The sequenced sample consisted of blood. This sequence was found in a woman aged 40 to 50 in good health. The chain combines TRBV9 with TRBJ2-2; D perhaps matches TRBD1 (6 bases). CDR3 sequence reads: CASSALGARQNTGELFF. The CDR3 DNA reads TGTGCCAGCAGCGCGCTGGGGGCCAGGCAGAACACCGGGGAGCTGTTTTTT.